This is a list of T cell receptor beta chains from one sample in a study of T cell responses to AZD1222 COVID-19 vaccine. Profiled with immunoSEQ multiplex PCR; TCRdb holds only in-frame clones, not every one. In the table there are about 76,000 clones, around nine tenths of which are singletons. Sequences were derived from peripheral blood, sampled on day 0 of AZD1222 vaccination. Receptors were obtained from an adult in good health. Both conserved end residues are part of each CDR3. The D gene is left open where the match is weak. For some rows the clone size is stated as once, few or many, or as a class when expanded; others skip it.

clone_size: .; d_call: .; cdr3_length: 14; v_call: TRBV13; j_call: TRBJ1-1; cdr3_aa: CASSFLGMNTEAFF; cdr3_nt: TGTGCCAGCAGCTTTTTAGGAATGAACACTGAAGCTTTCTTT
clone_size: many; d_call: .; cdr3_length: 12; v_call: TRBV30; j_call: TRBJ2-1; cdr3_aa: CAWPRQKGEQFF; cdr3_nt: TGTGCCTGGCCTCGGCAGAAAGGCGAGCAGTTCTTC
clone_size: .; d_call: .; cdr3_length: 14; v_call: TRBV5-1; j_call: TRBJ1-4; cdr3_aa: CASSESGAGEKLFF; cdr3_nt: TGCGCCAGCAGCGAATCGGGGGCGGGTGAAAAACTGTTTTTT
clone_size: .; d_call: TRBD2; cdr3_length: 17; v_call: TRBV15; j_call: TRBJ2-1; cdr3_aa: CATSRALRTSGRNEQFF; cdr3_nt: TGTGCCACCAGCAGAGCCCTCCGGACTAGCGGGAGAAATGAGCAGTTCTTC
clone_size: .; d_call: .; cdr3_length: 13; v_call: TRBV10-3; j_call: TRBJ1-2; cdr3_aa: CAISESSGSGYTF; cdr3_nt: TGTGCCATCAGTGAGTCGTCCGGGAGTGGCTACACCTTC
clone_size: .; d_call: TRBD2; cdr3_length: 15; v_call: TRBV5-5; j_call: TRBJ2-5; cdr3_aa: CASSLGGTREETQYF; cdr3_nt: TGTGCCAGCAGCTTGGGGGGGACGCGGGAGGAGACCCAGTACTTC
clone_size: .; d_call: .; cdr3_length: 16; v_call: TRBV28; j_call: TRBJ2-6; cdr3_aa: CASSSDRLTGANVLTF; cdr3_nt: TGTGCCAGCAGTAGCGACAGGTTAACTGGGGCCAACGTCCTGACTTTC
clone_size: .; d_call: TRBD2; cdr3_length: 15; v_call: TRBV6-5; j_call: TRBJ2-7; cdr3_aa: CASSYLSGRLYEQYF; cdr3_nt: TGTGCCAGCAGTTACCTTAGCGGGAGGTTATACGAGCAGTACTTC
clone_size: few; d_call: .; cdr3_length: 16; v_call: TRBV6-5; j_call: TRBJ1-3; cdr3_aa: CASSYGVGSSGNTIYF; cdr3_nt: TGTGCCAGCAGTTACGGGGTGGGTAGCTCTGGAAACACCATATATTTT
clone_size: .; d_call: TRBD2; cdr3_length: 15; v_call: TRBV11-1; j_call: TRBJ2-7; cdr3_aa: CASSLELGLAYEQYF; cdr3_nt: TGTGCCAGCAGCTTAGAACTGGGACTAGCGTACGAGCAGTACTTC
clone_size: few; d_call: TRBD1; cdr3_length: 16; v_call: TRBV6-5; j_call: TRBJ1-1; cdr3_aa: CASSSYAGTGNTEAFF; cdr3_nt: TGTGCCAGCAGTTCCTACGCCGGGACAGGGAACACTGAAGCTTTCTTT
clone_size: few; d_call: .; cdr3_length: 15; v_call: TRBV9; j_call: TRBJ1-5; cdr3_aa: CASSVDIGSSQPQHF; cdr3_nt: TGTGCCAGCAGCGTAGATATAGGAAGTAGTCAGCCCCAGCATTTT
clone_size: .; d_call: .; cdr3_length: 13; v_call: TRBV7-3; j_call: TRBJ2-7; cdr3_aa: CASSPQFGGEQYF; cdr3_nt: TGTGCCAGCAGCCCCCAATTCGGCGGCGAGCAGTACTTC
clone_size: .; d_call: TRBD1; cdr3_length: 15; v_call: TRBV19; j_call: TRBJ1-5; cdr3_aa: CASSPTGTSNQPQHF; cdr3_nt: TGTGCCAGTAGTCCGACAGGGACGAGCAATCAGCCCCAGCATTTT
clone_size: .; d_call: TRBD2; cdr3_length: 16; v_call: TRBV7-8; j_call: TRBJ2-1; cdr3_aa: CASSRPGLAVFNEQFF; cdr3_nt: TGTGCCAGCAGTCGTCCTGGACTAGCGGTCTTTAATGAGCAGTTCTTC
clone_size: .; d_call: TRBD2; cdr3_length: 17; v_call: TRBV24-1; j_call: TRBJ2-1; cdr3_aa: CATSDGTSGKTYNEQFF; cdr3_nt: TGTGCCACCAGTGATGGGACTAGCGGGAAGACCTACAATGAGCAGTTCTTC
clone_size: once; d_call: .; cdr3_length: 14; v_call: TRBV28; j_call: TRBJ1-2; cdr3_aa: CASSLGQLLYGYTF; cdr3_nt: TGTGCCAGCAGTTTGGGGCAGCTTCTCTATGGCTACACCTTC
clone_size: .; d_call: .; cdr3_length: 16; v_call: TRBV7-9; j_call: TRBJ1-5; cdr3_aa: CASSHYQGLNNQPQHF; cdr3_nt: TGTGCCAGCAGCCATTACCAGGGTCTCAACAATCAGCCCCAGCATTTT